This T cell receptor (beta chain) appears in the sequencing data of a study of cytomegalovirus exposure and HLA in healthy donors. Broader study findings: An analysis done earlier found most TCR beta V segments productive about 90% or about 30% of the time. A later analysis found that most CMV-associated TCR beta chains appeared HLA-restricted. Common viral pathogens (according to a later analysis) appeared linked to several of the most significant clusters.

The donors gave bone marrow, and they were healthy. Amplification used 60 Vbeta primers and 13 Jbeta primers. TCRdb's copy holds only in-frame clones and misses some; the assay was immunoSEQ multiplex PCR. The sample consists of 150,000 to 200,000 clones, more than 65% of them appearing once. In the case of this clone: The antigen is not known.

Material for sequencing was PBMCs. The TCR sequence derives from a woman in her 50s in good health and CMV-seronegative.

The CDR3 sequence is CASSPIAGASPEQFF. CDR3 DNA: TGTGCCAGCAGTCCCATAGCGGGAGCAAGCCCCGAACAGTTCTTC. V usage is TRBV27 and J usage is TRBJ2-1; 9 positions agree with TRBD2. J lost 13 bases, V lost 5 bases, and 15 bases had no gene match. The CDR3 has 15 amino acids. Looked up from germline, CDR1 is MNHEY and CDR2 is SMNVEV (reference sequence).